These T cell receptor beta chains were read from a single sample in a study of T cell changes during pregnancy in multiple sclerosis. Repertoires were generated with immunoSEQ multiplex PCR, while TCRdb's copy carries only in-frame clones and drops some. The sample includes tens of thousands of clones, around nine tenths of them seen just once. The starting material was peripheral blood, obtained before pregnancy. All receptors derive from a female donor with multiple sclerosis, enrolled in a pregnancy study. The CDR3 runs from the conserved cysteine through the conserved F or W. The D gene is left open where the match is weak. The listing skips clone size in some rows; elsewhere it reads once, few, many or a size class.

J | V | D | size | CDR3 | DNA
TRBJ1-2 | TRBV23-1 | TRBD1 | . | CASSPPSTGTGFFLGYGYTF | TGCGCCAGCAGCCCCCCCTCGACCGGGACAGGGTTCTTTTTGGGCTATGGCTACACCTTC
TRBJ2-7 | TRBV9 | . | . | CASSVAAGSYEQYF | TGTGCCAGCAGCGTAGCGGCGGGTTCCTACGAGCAGTACTTC
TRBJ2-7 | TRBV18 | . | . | CASSAGISSYEQYF | TGTGCCAGCTCGGCGGGGATAAGCTCCTACGAGCAGTACTTC
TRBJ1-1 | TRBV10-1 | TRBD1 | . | CASSGTGGNTEAFF | TGCGCCAGCAGTGGGACAGGGGGGAACACTGAAGCTTTCTTT
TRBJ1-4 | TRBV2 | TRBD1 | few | CASSELGTGDEKLFF | TGTGCCAGCAGTGAACTGGGGACAGGAGATGAAAAACTGTTTTTT
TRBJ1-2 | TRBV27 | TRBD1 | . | CASRIRGQANYGYTF | TGTGCCAGCAGGATAAGGGGACAGGCTAACTATGGCTACACCTTC
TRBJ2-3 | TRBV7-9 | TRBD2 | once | CASSLAQLAGVTATQYF | TGTGCCAGCAGCTTAGCCCAACTAGCGGGAGTGACAGCTACGCAGTATTTT
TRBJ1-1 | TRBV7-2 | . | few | CASSFRGGNTEAFF | TGTGCCAGCAGCTTCCGAGGAGGGAACACTGAAGCTTTCTTT
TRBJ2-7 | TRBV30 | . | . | CAWKGTQTYEQYF | TGTGCCTGGAAAGGGACTCAGACCTACGAGCAGTACTTC
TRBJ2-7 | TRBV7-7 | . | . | CAIRVGHEQYF | TGTGCCATCCGGGTTGGCCACGAGCAGTACTTC
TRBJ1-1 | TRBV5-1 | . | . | CASSLGGRTFMNTEAFF | TGCGCCAGCAGCTTGGGGGGGCGGACTTTCATGAACACTGAAGCTTTCTTT
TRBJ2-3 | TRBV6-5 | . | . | CASRNQFWATDTQYF | TGTGCCAGCAGGAACCAATTTTGGGCCACAGATACGCAGTATTTT
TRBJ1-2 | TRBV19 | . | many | CASSMSYGVSYGYTF | TGTGCCAGTAGTATGTCATACGGGGTCAGCTATGGCTACACCTTC
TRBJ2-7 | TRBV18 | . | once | CASSLTQGSEQYF | TGTGCCAGCTCACTGACTCAGGGCTCCGAGCAGTACTTC
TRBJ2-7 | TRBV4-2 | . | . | CASSPRGVGDNSYEQYF | TGTGCCAGCAGCCCCCGAGGGGTAGGGGACAACTCCTACGAGCAGTACTTC
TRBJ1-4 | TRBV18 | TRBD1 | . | CASSPGTGNEKLFF | TGTGCCAGCTCACCAGGGACAGGGAATGAAAAACTGTTTTTT
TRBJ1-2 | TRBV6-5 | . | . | CASSYGRAYNGYTF | TGTGCCAGCAGTTACGGCAGGGCTTATAATGGCTACACCTTC
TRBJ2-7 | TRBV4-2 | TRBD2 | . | CASSHGLADYEQYF | TGTGCCAGCAGCCACGGACTAGCAGACTACGAGCAGTACTTC
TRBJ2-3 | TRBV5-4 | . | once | CASSGQITDTQYF | TGTGCCAGCAGCGGACAGATCACAGATACGCAGTATTTT
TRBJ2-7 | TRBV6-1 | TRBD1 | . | CASSVDRANEQYF | TGTGCCAGCAGTGTGGACAGGGCGAACGAGCAGTACTTC
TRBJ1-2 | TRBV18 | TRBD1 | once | CASSLIGNDRDYGYTF | TGTGCCAGCTCACTCATCGGGAATGACAGGGACTATGGCTACACCTTC
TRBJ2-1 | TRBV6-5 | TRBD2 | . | CASSEELAGFEQFF | TGTGCCAGCAGCGAAGAGTTAGCGGGGTTTGAGCAGTTCTTC
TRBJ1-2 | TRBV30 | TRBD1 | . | CAWTAIPGQGARGGYTF | TGTGCCTGGACCGCGATCCCGGGACAGGGGGCAAGGGGTGGCTACACCTTC
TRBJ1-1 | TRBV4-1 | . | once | CASSQDTGGRKLTEAFF | TGCGCCAGCAGCCAAGATACGGGGGGTCGTAAACTCACTGAAGCTTTCTTT
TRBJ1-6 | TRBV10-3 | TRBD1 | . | CASGTGSYLGYNSPLHF | TGTGCCAGCGGGACAGGGAGTTATCTGGGCTATAATTCACCCCTCCACTTT
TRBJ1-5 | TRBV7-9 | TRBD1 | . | CASSFGQGWNQPQHF | TGTGCCAGCAGCTTCGGACAGGGTTGGAATCAGCCCCAGCATTTT
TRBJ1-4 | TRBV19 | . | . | CASSIVDEKLFF | TGTGCCAGTAGTATTGTAGATGAAAAACTGTTTTTT
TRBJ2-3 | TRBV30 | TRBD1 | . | CASGVGQSTDTQYF | TGTGCCTCCGGGGTGGGACAGAGCACAGATACGCAGTATTTT
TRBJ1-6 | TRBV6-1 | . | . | CASSLQESSPLHF | TGTGCCAGCAGTTTGCAGGAAAGTTCACCCCTCCACTTT
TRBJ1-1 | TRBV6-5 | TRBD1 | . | CASSYSRDRGEAFF | TGTGCCAGCAGTTACTCTCGGGACAGGGGTGAAGCTTTCTTT
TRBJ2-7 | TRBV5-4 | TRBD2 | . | CASSLGLAGDLYEQYF | TGTGCCAGCAGCCTCGGACTAGCGGGAGATCTTTACGAGCAGTACTTC
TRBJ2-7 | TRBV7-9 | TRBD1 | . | CASSLSPQGPYEQYF | TGTGCCAGCAGCTTATCCCCACAGGGGCCCTACGAGCAGTACTTC
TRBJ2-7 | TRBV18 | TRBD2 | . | CASSPRGGPSSYEQYF | TGTGCCAGCTCACCACGCGGGGGGCCAAGCTCCTACGAGCAGTACTTC
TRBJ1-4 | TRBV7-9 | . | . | CASSVQGGTEKLFF | TGTGCCAGCAGCGTACAGGGAGGGACCGAAAAACTGTTTTTT
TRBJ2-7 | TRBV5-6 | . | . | CASSLWSSYEQYF | TGTGCCAGCAGCTTGTGGAGCTCCTACGAGCAGTACTTC
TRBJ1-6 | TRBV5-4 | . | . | CASSAGGSWSSPLHF | TGTGCCAGCAGTGCGGGCGGATCTTGGAGTTCACCCCTCCACTTT
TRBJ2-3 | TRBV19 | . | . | CASSTLLASDTQYF | TGTGCCAGTAGTACCCTACTAGCCTCAGATACGCAGTATTTT
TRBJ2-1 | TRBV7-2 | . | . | CASSLVSGNLYNEQFF | TGTGCCAGCAGCTTAGTGTCAGGGAACCTGTACAATGAGCAGTTCTTC
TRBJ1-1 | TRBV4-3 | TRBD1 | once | CASSLRTGGTEAFF | TGCGCCAGCAGCCTCAGGACAGGAGGGACTGAAGCTTTCTTT
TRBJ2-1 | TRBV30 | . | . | CAWSGGSSYNEQFF | TGTGCCTGGAGTGGAGGAAGCTCCTACAATGAGCAGTTCTTC
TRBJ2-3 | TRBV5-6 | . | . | CASSLEATLTGADTQYF | TGTGCCAGCAGCTTGGAGGCTACCTTGACGGGGGCAGATACGCAGTATTTT
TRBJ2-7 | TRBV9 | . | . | CASSPRDTYYEQYF | TGTGCCAGCAGCCCCCGGGACACTTACTACGAGCAGTACTTC
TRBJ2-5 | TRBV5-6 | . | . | CASSLDRIQETQYF | TGTGCCAGCAGCTTGGACAGGATACAAGAGACCCAGTACTTC
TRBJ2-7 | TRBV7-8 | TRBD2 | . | CASSLGSAGGPYEQYF | TGTGCCAGCAGCTTGGGCAGTGCGGGAGGGCCCTACGAGCAGTACTTC
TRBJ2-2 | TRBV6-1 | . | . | CASSEYYRGGAGELFF | TGTGCCAGCAGTGAATATTACAGAGGGGGGGCGGGGGAGCTGTTTTTT